The 26 T cell receptor beta chains below all came from one sample that was sequenced in a study of T cell changes during pregnancy in multiple sclerosis. Only in-frame clones appear in the TCRdb table, and some are missing; sequencing was by immunoSEQ multiplex PCR. The sample holds 45,000 to 60,000 clones, roughly nine tenths seen once. The sequencing used CD8+ T cells from peripheral blood mononuclear cells, collected before pregnancy. Receptors originate from a female donor with multiple sclerosis, enrolled in a pregnancy study.

V and J are TRBV30 and TRBJ2-2; 12 bases agree with TRBD2. The V segment lost 0 bases and the J segment 5 bases; nucleotides outside the gene matches: 10. Per the germline V gene, CDR1 is GTSNPN and CDR2 is SVGIG (reference sequence). The CDR3 is 18 residues long. CDR3 amino acids: CAWSVIRLAGGKTGELFF. In nucleotides, the CDR3 is TGTGCCTGGAGTGTAATCCGGCTAGCGGGGGGGAAGACCGGGGAGCTGTTTTTT. The full variable domain, completed using reference TRBV30 and TRBJ2-2, is SQTIHQWPATLVQPVGSPLSLECTVEGTSNPNLYWYRQAAGRGLQLLFYSVGIGQISSEVPQNLSASRPQDRQFILSSKKLLLSDSGFYLCAWSVIRLAGGKTGELFFGEGSRLTVL.

The chain joins TRBV6-5 to TRBJ2-5; weak D call: TRBD1 (7 bases). V was pared by 4 bases and J by 2 bases, with 14 bases between. CDR3 length: 15 amino acids. The V gene's germline CDR1 is MNHEY and CDR2 SVGAGI. CDR3 loop: CASSSAGGSQETQYF. The CDR3 DNA is TGTGCCAGCAGTTCAGCAGGGGGGTCTCAAGAGACCCAGTACTTC.

The rearrangement links TRBV2 to TRBJ1-1, with 10 bases aligning to TRBD1. The junction had 10 bases not matched to a gene; V was cut back by 7 bases and J by 2 bases. Germline V gives CDR1 SNHLY, CDR2 FYNNEI. This CDR3 has 16 amino acids. The CDR3 coding sequence is TGTGCCAGCACGGGAAGTCGGGACAGGGGCAACACTGAAGCTTTCTTT. It specifies CASTGSRDRGNTEAFF.

The chain employs TRBV7-8 and TRBJ1-1; tentatively, D is TRBD1 (5 bases). Germline assignment: CDR1 SGHVS and CDR2 FQNEAQ. CDR3 size: 15 residues. The V gene lost 4 bases and the J gene lost 0 bases, with 12 bases spanning the gap. CDR3 protein: CASSSVDTLNTEAFF. The CDR3 region has the DNA TGTGCCAGCAGCTCGGTGGACACTCTGAACACTGAAGCTTTCTTT.

In its sample, this clone was seen a few times. V and J are TRBV7-9 and TRBJ1-2; D remains ambiguous. This CDR3 spans 14 amino acids. Trimming shortened V by 1 base and J by 8 bases, and 14 bases separated the two germline ends. CDR1 is SEHNR and CDR2 is FQNEAQ in the germline V gene (reference sequence). The CDR3 nucleotides read TGTGCCAGCAGCTTAGTGGCGGGAGATCAGGGCTACACCTTC. This sequence encodes CASSLVAGDQGYTF. The entire variable domain, with the rest obtained from reference TRBV7-9 and TRBJ1-2, is as follows: DTGVSQNPRHKITKRGQNVTFRCDPISEHNRLYWYRQTLGQGPEFLTYFQNEAQLEKSRLLSDRFSAERPKGSFSTLEIQRTEQGDSAMYLCASSLVAGDQGYTFGSGTRLTVV.

This chain uses TRBV27 with TRBJ2-3; D is ambiguous. Trimming took off 5 bases at V and 3 bases at J, with 6 bases between the two ends. The CDR3 extends over 12 amino acids. CDR1 is MNHEY, CDR2 SMNVEV, per germline (reference sequence). CDR3 sequence reads: CASSPNTDTQYF. The CDR3 region has the DNA TGTGCCAGCAGTCCAAATACAGATACGCAGTATTTT.

This clone was seen a handful of times. The V gene is TRBV15, the J gene TRBJ1-1; D is ambiguous. Germline CDR1 LNHNV, CDR2 YYDKDF (reference sequence). Trimming cost V 3 bases and J 5 bases, with 10 bases left between them. This CDR3 is built from 13 residues. The CDR3 is CATSSHRGTEAFF. Here the CDR3 DNA reads TGTGCCACCAGCAGCCACCGGGGAACTGAAGCTTTCTTT.

The chain uses TRBV9 and TRBJ2-1, with D perhaps TRBD2 (6 bases). There are 15 residues in the CDR3. V was shortened by 0 bases and J by 3 bases, with 10 bases between the two germline ends. CDR1 and CDR2 (germline): SGDLS, YYNGEE. In DNA, the CDR3 is TGTGCCAGCAGCGTAGTCGGCGGGGACTACAATGAGCAGTTCTTC. It encodes CASSVVGGDYNEQFF.

This chain uses TRBV5-8 with TRBJ1-2; D gene uncertain. Trimming shortened V by 1 base and J by 14 bases, and 12 bases separated the two germline ends. The CDR3 length is 11 residues. Germline V gives CDR1 SGHTS, CDR2 YDEGEE. The CDR3 sequence: CASSLSLGATF. The CDR3 bases are TGTGCCAGCAGCTTGAGTCTGGGCGCTACCTTC.

The CDR3 DNA is TGTGCCAGCAGCTTAGAGGGACAGAGCACAGATACGCAGTATTTT. This translates into CASSLEGQSTDTQYF. This chain links TRBV11-2 with TRBJ2-3; 7 nucleotides match TRBD1. The CDR3 runs 15 residues. Losses at the gene ends were 0 bases for V and 0 bases for J; bases not matched to a gene: 0. CDR1 and CDR2 from the germline V gene are SGHAT and FQNNGV.

The chain is built from TRBV7-3 and TRBJ2-1; D possibly corresponds to TRBD1 (6 bases). V was shortened by 0 bases and J by 3 bases, with 9 bases between the two germline ends. Germline values: CDR1 SGHTA, CDR2 FQGTGA. The CDR3 loop spans 15 amino acids. This CDR3 reads CASSLTGAGYNEQFF. The CDR3 nucleotides read TGTGCCAGCAGCTTAACGGGGGCGGGCTACAATGAGCAGTTCTTC.

The chain links TRBV7-9 to TRBJ2-7, with 12 positions matching TRBD1. The length of the CDR3 is 15 residues. Germline V gene lookup returns CDR1 SEHNR and CDR2 FQNEAQ (reference sequence). Trimming cost V 5 bases and J 5 bases; bases outside gene matches: 7. The CDR3: CASSLRDRGLNEQYF. In DNA form, the CDR3 reads TGTGCCAGCAGCCTAAGGGACAGGGGGCTAAACGAGCAGTACTTC.

The chain carries TRBV6-4 and TRBJ2-3; D gene uncertain. The CDR3 runs to 14 residues. The V gene's germline CDR1 is MRHNA and CDR2 SNTAGT. V lost 6 bases to trimming and J lost 4 bases, with 14 bases between them. Here the CDR3 DNA reads TGTGCCAGCAGCCCCTCAGGATCAGCAGATACGCAGTATTTT. It translates to CASSPSGSADTQYF.

The chain joins TRBV5-6 to TRBJ2-2, with TRBD2 as a possible D gene (5 bases). Per the germline V gene, CDR1 is SGHDT and CDR2 is YYEEEE. V was trimmed by 0 bases and J by 5 bases, leaving 14 bases between them. The CDR3 is made up of 16 amino acids. CDR3 protein: CASSLDRIGETGELFF. CDR3 DNA sequence: TGTGCCAGCAGCTTGGACCGGATCGGGGAGACCGGGGAGCTGTTTTTT. The complete variable domain, with remaining parts taken from reference TRBV5-6 and TRBJ2-2, reads DAGVTQSPTHLIKTRGQQVTLRCSPKSGHDTVSWYQQALGQGPQFIFQYYEEEERQRGNFPDRFSGHQFPNYSSELNVNALLLGDSALYLCASSLDRIGETGELFFGEGSRLTVL.

This sequence joins TRBV7-8 and TRBJ1-1; D unresolved. Trimming stripped 1 base from V and 4 bases from J, with 10 bases between. This CDR3 is 14 amino acids long. Germline V gene lookup returns CDR1 SGHVS and CDR2 FQNEAQ. This chain's CDR3 is CASSLVEGSTEAFF. In DNA form, the CDR3 reads TGTGCCAGCAGCTTAGTGGAGGGTAGCACTGAAGCTTTCTTT.

To note about this clone: The sample has other DNA sequences that encode this CDR3 too. J is TRBJ2-1 and V is TRBV9; D may be TRBD2 (6 bases). The CDR3 spans 13 residues. The V gene lost 4 bases and the J gene lost 5 bases, with 10 bases spanning the gap. Germline CDR1 SGDLS, CDR2 YYNGEE. DNA of the CDR3: TGTGCCAGCAGCCAGGGACTGCACAATGAGCAGTTCTTC. This sequence encodes CASSQGLHNEQFF.

The chain carries TRBV4-1 and TRBJ2-2, with 9 bases lining up with TRBD1. V was pared by 1 base and J by 7 bases, with 4 bases of the junction left unmatched. Germline values: CDR1 MGHRA, CDR2 YSYEKL. CDR3 size: 15 residues. This CDR3 is CASSQGTGAGGELFF. CDR3 DNA sequence: TGCGCCAGCAGCCAAGGGACAGGGGCCGGCGGGGAGCTGTTTTTT.

The V call is TRBV29-1, the J call TRBJ2-7; 9 nucleotides align to TRBD1. V was pared by 4 bases and J by 2 bases, with 6 bases of the junction left unmatched. Germline V gene data show CDR1 as SQVTM and CDR2 as ANQGSEA. The CDR3 length is 14 residues. CDR3 in DNA: TGCAGCGTTGCCGGGACAGGGACTACCTACGAGCAGTACTTC. Amino acid sequence: CSVAGTGTTYEQYF.

The gene calls are TRBV13 and TRBJ2-7; TRBD1 agrees at 7 bases. CDR1 is PRHDT and CDR2 is FYEKMQ in the germline V gene (reference sequence). V trimming: 5 bases; J trimming: 2 bases; junction bases outside the gene matches: 6. This CDR3 is 14 amino acids long. The CDR3 sequence: CASSADRQAYEQYF. CDR3 DNA sequence: TGTGCCAGCAGCGCGGACAGGCAGGCCTACGAGCAGTACTTC.

This chain connects TRBV27 to TRBJ2-7, with unresolved D. V lost 5 bases, J lost 3 bases, and 11 bases lay in between. In germline, CDR1 is MNHEY, CDR2 SMNVEV (reference sequence). The CDR3 sequence is 13 residues long. In nucleotides, the CDR3 is TGTGCCAGCAGTCCAATCGAGGTCTACGAGCAGTACTTC. Translated, it gives CASSPIEVYEQYF.

V usage is TRBV14 and J usage is TRBJ2-2; D unresolved. This CDR3 has 14 amino acids. CDR1 and CDR2 (germline): SGHDN, FVKESK. With 1 base removed from V and 8 bases from J, the gap between germline ends came to 11 bases. The CDR3 DNA sequence: TGTGCCAGCAGCCAAGTCACTCGCTCTGGGGAGCTGTTTTTT. This sequence encodes CASSQVTRSGELFF.

The V gene is TRBV7-6, the J gene TRBJ2-1, with D uncertain. There are 14 residues in the CDR3. Germline V gene data show CDR1 as SGHVS and CDR2 as FNYEAQ. Deletions cut 3 bases from V and 6 bases from J, with 12 bases between. CDR3 protein: CASSFTLQLNEQFF. The CDR3 nucleotides read TGTGCCAGCAGCTTTACTTTACAGCTCAATGAGCAGTTCTTC.

This chain connects TRBV4-3 to TRBJ1-1; weak D call: TRBD1 (5 bases). Germline values: CDR1 LGHNA, CDR2 YSLEER. CDR3 length: 14 amino acids. Trimming shortened V by 0 bases and J by 6 bases, and 11 bases separated the two germline ends. CDR3 DNA sequence: TGCGCCAGCAGCCAAGATAGGGGACTCTCTGAAGCTTTCTTT. Amino acid sequence: CASSQDRGLSEAFF.

The V call is TRBV9, the J call TRBJ2-7; 10 nucleotides align to TRBD2. The germline gives CDR1 SGDLS, CDR2 YYNGEE. The J segment lost 4 bases and the V segment lost 2 bases, leaving 9 bases of the junction unmatched. This CDR3 has 16 amino acids. CDR3 bases: TGTGCCAGCAGCGTTGAATGGGAACTAGCGGGGTACGAGCAGTACTTC. It encodes CASSVEWELAGYEQYF.

This chain uses TRBV5-1 with TRBJ2-5; 12 nucleotides match TRBD2. CDR1 is SGHRS, CDR2 YFSETQ, per germline. J was trimmed by 2 bases and V by 3 bases; bases with no gene match: 8. The CDR3 runs to 17 residues. The CDR3 region is CASSWPSGGAWQETQYF. In DNA, the CDR3 is TGCGCCAGCAGCTGGCCTAGCGGGGGGGCCTGGCAAGAGACCCAGTACTTC.

V and J are TRBV11-2 and TRBJ2-2, with 9 bases matching TRBD1. Germline V gives CDR1 SGHAT, CDR2 FQNNGV. The CDR3 covers 15 residues. With 3 bases clipped from V and 4 bases from J, the junction kept 3 bases outside the gene matches. CDR3 sequence reads: CASSLGTGPTGELFF. For the CDR3, the DNA is TGTGCCAGCAGCTTGGGGACAGGGCCCACCGGGGAGCTGTTTTTT.